These 10 T cell receptor beta chains were all obtained from the same sample, sequenced in a study of CD8 T cells in ankylosing spondylitis. TCRdb redid the calling of the 5' RACE reads with MiXCR, one entry per CDR3 protein. Of 200,000 to 300,000 distinct CDR3 sequences in the sample, less than 9.5% were seen once. Sequenced input: blood, either unsorted or a sorted T cell fraction (not recorded which). The receptors stem from a female donor with ankylosing spondylitis or in good health (not recorded which).

This clonotype was seen ten or more times. This chain joins TRBV6-1 and TRBJ2-3; D ambiguous. The CDR3 has 13 residues. Per the germline V gene, CDR1 is MNHNS and CDR2 is SASEGT. Deletions cut 6 bases from V and 6 bases from J, with 13 bases between. As DNA, the CDR3 is TGTGCCAGCAGGCTAGATGGGCGCGATACGCAGTATTTT. It encodes CASRLDGRDTQYF.

This clonotype was observed at least ten times. This chain connects TRBV3-1 to TRBJ2-7; TRBD2 might be the D (6 bases). Trimming took 4 bases from V and 3 from J, leaving 16 bases between them. Looked up from germline, CDR1 is LGHDT and CDR2 is YNNKEL (reference sequence). The CDR3 runs 15 residues. CDR3 amino acids: CASSPFGGDIYEQYF. CDR3 sequence (DNA): TGTGCCAGCAGCCCCTTTGGAGGGGATATCTACGAGCAGTACTTC.

Many counts were recorded for this clonotype. The chain carries TRBV10-3 and TRBJ2-1, with 14 bases matching TRBD2. The trim removed 6 bases at V and 6 bases at J, leaving 4 bases unmatched. The CDR3 is 15 amino acids. CDR1 is ENHRY and CDR2 is SYGVKD in the germline V gene. The CDR3 reads CAISSGLAGVNEQFF. The DNA of the CDR3 is TGTGCCATCAGCTCGGGACTAGCGGGAGTCAATGAGCAGTTCTTC.

As for this clonotype: Germline is not matched at one junction end, which may reflect a read error. V is TRBV29-1 and J is TRBJ2-1; either TRBD1 or TRBD2 may fit D (6 bases each). Germline CDR1 SQVTM, CDR2 ANQGSEA. The CDR3 runs 11 residues. CDR3 in amino acids: CSVRGTTTRGF. The CDR3 nucleotides are TGCAGCGTTCGGGGGACAACCACCAGGGGCTTC.

This clonotype was detected once. It may be a read error: a sequence one base away is much more abundant. The rearrangement joins TRBV5-4 to TRBJ2-3; tentative D call: TRBD1 (5 bases). The germline gives CDR1 SGHNT, CDR2 YYREEE (reference sequence). This CDR3 is built from 14 residues. The CDR3 protein is CASSLGSDTGTQYF. CDR3 sequence (DNA): TGTGCCAGCAGCTTGGGAAGCGACACAGGTACGCAGTATTTT. Complete variable domain (other parts from reference TRBV5-4 and TRBJ2-3): ETGVTQSPTHLIKTRGQQVTLRCSSQSGHNTVSWYQQALGQGPQFIFQYYREEENGRGNFPPRFSGLQFPNYSSELNVNALELDDSALYLCASSLGSDTGTQYFGPGTRLTVL.

The table lists this clonotype with many counts. The V and J genes are TRBV4-3 and TRBJ1-1; D possibly corresponds to TRBD1 (5 bases). Germline loops: CDR1 LGHNA, CDR2 YSLEER. Deletions cut 0 bases from V and 0 bases from J, with 11 bases between. The CDR3 length is 16 residues. CDR3 in amino acids: CASSQDTSGLNTEAFF. CDR3 nucleotides: TGCGCCAGCAGCCAAGATACTTCAGGGCTGAACACTGAAGCTTTCTTT.

A few counts support this clonotype. The DNA of the CDR3 is TGTGCCAGCAGCTTATCGGGAGAGAATGAGCAGTTCTTC. Its protein product is CASSLSGENEQFF. The V call is TRBV7-2, the J call TRBJ2-1; a weak D match, TRBD2 (6 bases). Germline loops: CDR1 SGHTA, CDR2 FQGNSA. This CDR3 is built from 13 residues. The V gene lost 2 bases and the J gene lost 7 bases, with 9 bases spanning the gap.

The table lists this clonotype with many counts. The rearrangement links TRBV7-6 to TRBJ1-2, with a weak D call TRBD1 (5 bases). Germline V gives CDR1 SGHVS, CDR2 FNYEAQ. V was pared by 8 bases and J by 3 bases, with 16 bases between. This CDR3 region has 14 residues. CDR3 bases: TGTGCCAGCTCTCATTACCAGGGCGACTATGGCTACACCTTC. Protein sequence: CASSHYQGDYGYTF.

At least ten counts were recorded for this clonotype. This chain uses TRBV7-2 with TRBJ2-7; maybe TRBD2 (6 bases). The germline V gene encodes CDR1 SGHTA and CDR2 FQGNSA. Trimming shortened V by 1 base and J by 7 bases, and 17 bases separated the two germline ends. The CDR3 spans 15 residues. The CDR3 here is CASSLVLPSAREQYF. Written as DNA, the CDR3 is TGTGCCAGCAGCTTAGTCTTGCCTAGCGCGCGGGAGCAGTACTTC.

This clonotype turned up a few times. This sequence joins TRBV2 and TRBJ2-7; no reliable D call. The CDR3 has 13 residues. Germline V lookup: CDR1 SNHLY, CDR2 FYNNEI. The V end was cut by 5 bases, the J end by 12 bases, with 20 bases between. CDR3 protein: CASSQLPLHPWYF. The CDR3 region has the DNA TGTGCCAGCAGTCAACTACCACTGCATCCCTGGTACTTC. Looking up the rest from reference TRBV2 and TRBJ2-7 gives the full variable domain: EPEVTQTPSHQVTQMGQEVILRCVPISNHLYFYWYRQILGQKVEFLVSFYNNEISEKSEIFDDQFSVERPDGSNFTLKIRSTKLEDSAMYFCASSQLPLHPWYFGPGTRLTVT.